This T cell receptor (beta chain) was identified during a study of vaccination and CD4 T cells after COVID-19. Treatment indicated: approximately nine-day PBMC culture with coronavirus spike peptide pools or control peptides (ViraFEST assay). Turning to this clonotype: Its antigen remains unknown.

This CDR3 comprises 16 residues. Germline V gene sequence: CDR1 SEHNR, CDR2 FQNEAQ (reference sequence). V was clipped by 5 bases and J by 4 bases, with 20 bases between them. Once obtained from cultured CD4+ T cells, the DNA was sequenced using the Oncomine TCR Beta short-read assay. Each CDR3 protein is one row after TCRdb ran MiXCR on the PCR reads. The data contain about 25,000 distinct CDR3 sequences, 45% to 50% of them seen just once; the ten biggest clones take up 5% to 6.5%. This chain connects TRBV7-9 to TRBJ1-2; maybe TRBD1 (5 bases). Input material: CD4+ T cells from blood, cultured in vitro. The TCR sequence derives from a human donor who had recovered from COVID-19. The CDR3 here is CASSPWGRATFYGYTF. Here the CDR3 DNA reads TGTGCCAGCAGCCCATGGGGCAGGGCGACATTCTATGGCTACACCTTC.